A selection of T cell receptor beta chains follows, all from one sample in a study of OX40 agonist ivuxolimab in advanced cancers. The assay was immunoSEQ multiplex PCR, and TCRdb's table has in-frame clones only and misses some. In the table there are around 74,000 clones, 80% to 90% of which are singletons. This specimen consisted of CD4+ or CD8+ T cells sorted from blood, obtained in a trial of the OX40 agonist ivuxolimab. The receptors were gathered from an adult with an advanced solid tumor such as melanoma, head and neck, liver or kidney cancer. The CDR3 runs from the conserved cysteine through the conserved F or W. D genes are given only for firm matches. Only part of the rows carry a size: once, few, many, or a class if the clone is expanded.

v_call: TRBV27
cdr3_length: 13
clone_size: -
d_call: TRBD1
j_call: TRBJ2-7
cdr3_nt: TGTGCCAGCAGCACAGGGGGATTATACGAGCAGTACTTC
cdr3_aa: CASSTGGLYEQYF

v_call: TRBV18
cdr3_length: 15
clone_size: -
d_call: -
j_call: TRBJ2-1
cdr3_nt: TGTGCCAGCTCACCCGGGTTCCCGAGGATCCATGAGCAGTTCTTC
cdr3_aa: CASSPGFPRIHEQFF

v_call: TRBV7-8
cdr3_length: 16
clone_size: -
d_call: TRBD1
j_call: TRBJ2-1
cdr3_nt: TGTGCCAGCAGCTCTAGCCCGGGACAGGGGGCGGGGGAGCAGTTCTTC
cdr3_aa: CASSSSPGQGAGEQFF

v_call: TRBV19
cdr3_length: 13
clone_size: -
d_call: -
j_call: TRBJ1-1
cdr3_nt: TGTGCCAGTAGTACACAGGGCTGGACTGAAGCTTTCTTT
cdr3_aa: CASSTQGWTEAFF

v_call: TRBV14
cdr3_length: 15
clone_size: -
d_call: -
j_call: TRBJ1-4
cdr3_nt: TGTGCCAGCAGCCAAGGTACCGAGCCAACAGAAAAACTGTTTTTT
cdr3_aa: CASSQGTEPTEKLFF

v_call: TRBV5-1
cdr3_length: 17
clone_size: -
d_call: TRBD2
j_call: TRBJ2-2
cdr3_nt: TGCGCCAGCAGCCTAACTAGCGGGGGGCCGTCCACCGGGGAGCTGTTTTTT
cdr3_aa: CASSLTSGGPSTGELFF

v_call: TRBV18
cdr3_length: 16
clone_size: -
d_call: -
j_call: TRBJ2-2
cdr3_nt: TGTGCCAGCTCACTATCCGCGGCAGGGTGGACCGGGGAGCTGTTTTTT
cdr3_aa: CASSLSAAGWTGELFF

v_call: TRBV7-9
cdr3_length: 11
clone_size: few
d_call: -
j_call: TRBJ2-7
cdr3_nt: TGTGCCAGCGGCGCGGTGGGGGAGCAGTACTTC
cdr3_aa: CASGAVGEQYF

v_call: TRBV11-2
cdr3_length: 12
clone_size: once
d_call: TRBD1
j_call: TRBJ2-5
cdr3_nt: TGTGCCTCAGGGGGCGCAAGGGAGACCCAGTACTTC
cdr3_aa: CASGGARETQYF

v_call: TRBV10-1
cdr3_length: 15
clone_size: -
d_call: -
j_call: TRBJ1-1
cdr3_nt: TGCGCCAGCAGTGAGTCGACCGCGGCAGGCACTGAAGCTTTCTTT
cdr3_aa: CASSESTAAGTEAFF